The rows below give T cell receptor beta chains drawn from one sample of a study of monozygotic twins with inflammatory bowel disease. TCRdb derives one entry per CDR3 protein from the 5' RACE reads, leaving out DNA. The sample table sets out approximately 100,000 distinct CDR3 sequences. Source material: blood. These receptors all come from a human donor with ulcerative colitis or Crohn's disease, or a healthy co-twin of an affected twin (not recorded which). Both conserved end residues are part of each CDR3.

j_call v_call cdr3_aa
TRBJ2-1 TRBV7-2 CASSLAGLNNEQFF
TRBJ2-1 TRBV28 CASSLSARRGGSYEQFF
TRBJ2-7 TRBV25-1 CASSEGQGGEQYF
TRBJ2-3 TRBV7-2 CASSLSPGYTSTDTQYF
TRBJ2-7 TRBV7-3 CASSLSTGYEQYF
TRBJ2-1 TRBV27 CASSWGGLSSYNEQFF
TRBJ2-7 TRBV20-1 CSLDSGEGLEQYF
TRBJ2-1 TRBV20-1 CSASHLAGGSYNEQFF
TRBJ2-1 TRBV20-1 CSAHSWGADSCNEQFF
TRBJ1-4 TRBV9 CASSTGTGARGEKLFF
TRBJ2-3 TRBV12-3/TRBV12-4 CASSLRSLSGSTDTQYF
TRBJ2-2 TRBV28 CASRFLQRGGVKTGELFF
TRBJ1-1 TRBV2 CASSERQGRNTEAFF
TRBJ2-7 TRBV5-1 CASSYQTGTIYEQYF